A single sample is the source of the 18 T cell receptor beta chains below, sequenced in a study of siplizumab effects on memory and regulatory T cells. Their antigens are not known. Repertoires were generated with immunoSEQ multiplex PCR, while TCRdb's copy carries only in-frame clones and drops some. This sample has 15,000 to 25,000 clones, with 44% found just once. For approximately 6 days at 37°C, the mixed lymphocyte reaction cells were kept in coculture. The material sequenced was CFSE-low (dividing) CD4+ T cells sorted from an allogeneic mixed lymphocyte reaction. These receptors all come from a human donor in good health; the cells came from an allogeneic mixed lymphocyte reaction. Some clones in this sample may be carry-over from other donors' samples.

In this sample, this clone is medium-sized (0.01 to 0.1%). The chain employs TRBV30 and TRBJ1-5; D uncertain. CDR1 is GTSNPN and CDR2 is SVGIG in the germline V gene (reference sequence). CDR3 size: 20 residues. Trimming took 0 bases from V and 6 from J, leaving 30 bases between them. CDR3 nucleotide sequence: TGTGCCTGGAGTGTAATTTTGGTGTGGTTTAGGGCAATACGGGGTCAGCCCCAGCATTTT. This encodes CAWSVILVWFRAIRGQPQHF.

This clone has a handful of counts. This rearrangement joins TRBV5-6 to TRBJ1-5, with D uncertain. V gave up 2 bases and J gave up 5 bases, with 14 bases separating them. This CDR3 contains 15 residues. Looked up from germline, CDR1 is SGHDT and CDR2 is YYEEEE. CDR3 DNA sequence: TGTGCCAGCAGCTTTGGCACGGCAATCCATCAGCCCCAGCATTTT. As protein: CASSFGTAIHQPQHF.

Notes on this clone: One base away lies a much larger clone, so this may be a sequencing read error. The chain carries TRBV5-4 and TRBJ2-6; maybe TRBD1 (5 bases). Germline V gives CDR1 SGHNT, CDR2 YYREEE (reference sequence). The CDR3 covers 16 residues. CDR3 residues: CASSPRRQSGANILTF. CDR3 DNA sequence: TGTGCCAGCAGCCCGAGACGGCAGTCTGGGGCCAACATCCTGACTTTC.

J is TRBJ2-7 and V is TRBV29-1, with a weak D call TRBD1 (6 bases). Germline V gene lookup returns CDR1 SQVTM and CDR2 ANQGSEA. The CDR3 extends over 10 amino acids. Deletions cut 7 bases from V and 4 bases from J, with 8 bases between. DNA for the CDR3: TGCAGCGGGGGGCTATACGAGCAGTACTTC. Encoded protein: CSGGLYEQYF.

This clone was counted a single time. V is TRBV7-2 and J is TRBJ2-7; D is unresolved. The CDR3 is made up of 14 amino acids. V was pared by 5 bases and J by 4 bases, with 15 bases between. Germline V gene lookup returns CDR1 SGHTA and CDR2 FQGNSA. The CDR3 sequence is CASSRGVLVYEQYF. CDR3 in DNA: TGTGCCAGCAGCCGTGGGGTCCTCGTTTACGAGCAGTACTTC.

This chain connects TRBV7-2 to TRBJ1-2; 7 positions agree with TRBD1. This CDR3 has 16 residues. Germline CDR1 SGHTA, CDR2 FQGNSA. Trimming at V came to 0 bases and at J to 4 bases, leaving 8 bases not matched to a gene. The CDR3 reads CASSLARRGRGYGYTF. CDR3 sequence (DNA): TGTGCCAGCAGCTTAGCGCGAAGGGGGCGCGGCTATGGCTACACCTTC.

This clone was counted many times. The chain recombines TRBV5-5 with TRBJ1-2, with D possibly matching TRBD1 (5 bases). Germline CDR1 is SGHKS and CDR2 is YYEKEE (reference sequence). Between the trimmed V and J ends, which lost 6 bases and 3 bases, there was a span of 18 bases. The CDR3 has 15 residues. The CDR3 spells CASKSVPGLDYGYTF. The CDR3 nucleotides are TGTGCCAGCAAATCAGTCCCAGGGTTGGACTATGGCTACACCTTC.

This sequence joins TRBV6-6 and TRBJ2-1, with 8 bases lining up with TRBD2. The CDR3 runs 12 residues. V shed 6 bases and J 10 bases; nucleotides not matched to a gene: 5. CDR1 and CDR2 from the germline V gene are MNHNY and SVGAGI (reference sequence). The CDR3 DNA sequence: TGTGCCAGCAGAGGACTAGCAAAAGAGCAGTTCTTC. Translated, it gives CASRGLAKEQFF.

The CDR3 here is CASSILGSNTGELFF. DNA for the CDR3: TGTGCCAGTAGTATCTTGGGCAGCAACACCGGGGAGCTGTTTTTT. This chain links TRBV19 with TRBJ2-2; no clear D gene. Germline CDR1 LNHDA, CDR2 SQIVND (reference sequence). Trimming pared 3 bases from V and 2 bases from J, leaving 10 bases between. The CDR3 has 15 residues.

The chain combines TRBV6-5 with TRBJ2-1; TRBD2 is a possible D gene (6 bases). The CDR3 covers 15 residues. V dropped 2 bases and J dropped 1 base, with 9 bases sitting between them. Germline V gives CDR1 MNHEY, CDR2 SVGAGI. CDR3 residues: CASSYGLLSYNEQFF. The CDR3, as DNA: TGTGCCAGCAGTTACGGACTACTATCCTACAATGAGCAGTTCTTC.

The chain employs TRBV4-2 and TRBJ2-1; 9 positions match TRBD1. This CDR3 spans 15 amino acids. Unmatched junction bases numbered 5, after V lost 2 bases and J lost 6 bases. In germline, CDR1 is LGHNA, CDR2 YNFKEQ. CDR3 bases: TGTGCCAGCAGCCAAAAGGGACAGGGTTCCAATGAGCAGTTCTTC. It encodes CASSQKGQGSNEQFF.

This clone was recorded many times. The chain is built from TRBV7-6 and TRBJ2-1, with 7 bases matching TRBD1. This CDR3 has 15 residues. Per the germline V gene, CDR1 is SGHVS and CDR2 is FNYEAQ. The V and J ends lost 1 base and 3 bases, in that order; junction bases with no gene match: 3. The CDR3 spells CASSLEGQSYNEQFF. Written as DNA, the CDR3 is TGTGCCAGCAGCTTAGAGGGACAGAGCTACAATGAGCAGTTCTTC.

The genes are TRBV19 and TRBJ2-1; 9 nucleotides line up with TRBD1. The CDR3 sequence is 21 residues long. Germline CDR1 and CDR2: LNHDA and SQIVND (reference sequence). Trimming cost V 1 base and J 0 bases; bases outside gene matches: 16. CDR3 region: CASSIGLLGQGNEGSYNEQFF. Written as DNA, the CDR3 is TGTGCCAGTAGTATAGGTCTCTTGGGACAGGGAAATGAGGGCTCCTACAATGAGCAGTTCTTC.

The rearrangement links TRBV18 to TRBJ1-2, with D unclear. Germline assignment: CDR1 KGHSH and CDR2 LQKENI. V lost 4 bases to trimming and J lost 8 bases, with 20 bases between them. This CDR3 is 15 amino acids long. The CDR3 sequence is CASSQKDARITGYTF. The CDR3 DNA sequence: TGTGCCAGCTCACAGAAGGACGCCCGTATTACGGGCTACACCTTC.

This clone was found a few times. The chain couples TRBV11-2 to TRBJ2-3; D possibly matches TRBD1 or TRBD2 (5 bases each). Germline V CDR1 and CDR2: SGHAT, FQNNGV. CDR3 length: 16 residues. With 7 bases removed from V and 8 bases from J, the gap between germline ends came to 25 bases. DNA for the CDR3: TGTGCCAGCATCGCTTCCGGGACCAGCCTAGTCGGTACGCAGTATTTT. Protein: CASIASGTSLVGTQYF.

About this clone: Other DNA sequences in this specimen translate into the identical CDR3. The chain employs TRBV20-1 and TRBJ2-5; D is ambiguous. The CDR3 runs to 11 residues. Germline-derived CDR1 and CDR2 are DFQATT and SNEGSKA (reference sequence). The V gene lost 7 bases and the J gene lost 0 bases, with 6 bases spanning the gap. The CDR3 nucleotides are TGCAGTGTTGGCGACCAAGAGACCCAGTACTTC. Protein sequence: CSVGDQETQYF.

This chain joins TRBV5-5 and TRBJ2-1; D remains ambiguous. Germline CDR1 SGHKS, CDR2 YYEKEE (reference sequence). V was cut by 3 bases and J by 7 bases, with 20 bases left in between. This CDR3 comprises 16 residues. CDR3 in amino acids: CASSSRVAAMGNEQFF. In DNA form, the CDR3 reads TGTGCCAGCAGCTCCCGGGTGGCAGCCATGGGGAATGAGCAGTTCTTC. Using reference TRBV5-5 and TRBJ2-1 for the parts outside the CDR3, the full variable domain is DAGVTQSPTHLIKTRGQQVTLRCSPISGHKSVSWYQQVLGQGPQFIFQYYEKEERGRGNFPDRFSARQFPNYSSELNVNALLLGDSALYLCASSSRVAAMGNEQFFGPGTRLTVL.

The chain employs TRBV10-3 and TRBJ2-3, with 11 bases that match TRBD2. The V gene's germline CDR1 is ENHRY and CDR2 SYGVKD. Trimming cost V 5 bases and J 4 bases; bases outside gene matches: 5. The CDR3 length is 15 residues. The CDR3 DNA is TGTGCCATCAGTTTACTAGCGGGGGTCGCAGATACGCAGTATTTT. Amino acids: CAISLLAGVADTQYF.